This TCR beta chain was sequenced during a study of graft-versus-host responses after intestinal transplantation (dated by TCRdb to the early 2020s). Regarding the study in general: The transplants that recipients got were multivisceral, liver-intestinal, or isolated intestinal. All recipients received anti-thymocyte globulin induction followed by maintenance tacrolimus and steroids for about three years. Bulk TCR-beta CDR3 sequencing was used to track graft-versus-host and host-versus-graft alloreactive T cell clones in the graft, circulation and bone marrow after intestinal transplantation. To identify alloreactive clones, pre-transplant mixed lymphocyte reaction products were sequenced and then compared with unstimulated pre-transplant donor and recipient T cells. The cohort enrolled around 23 intestinal transplant recipients including one retransplant, and a few patients lacking pretransplant specimens were excluded. A peak of at least 4% donor T cells among recipient peripheral blood mononuclear cells was the definition used for donor T cell macrochimerism. Rather than going through the commercial service, samples from three later patients were sequenced in-house on an Illumina MiSeq and processed with MiXCR. The full study reports these points: Peak levels of circulating GvH clones were associated with declines in HvG clones early after transplant. Patients with donor T cell macrochimerism had high GvH to HvG T cell clonal ratios in their allografts. Conclusions were limited by the relatively low number and heterogeneity of intestinal transplant patients. GvH clones were detected in recipient bone marrow, and some of these GvH clones were observed earlier in ileal mucosa or blood, consistent with an intestinal mucosal origin.

The library was generated by the immunoSEQ multiplex PCR assay. For most patients, genomic DNA was subjected to high-throughput TCR-beta CDR3 sequencing by Adaptive Biotechnologies. In the original analysis: Adaptive's ImmunoSEQ software was the source of the TCR sequencing data for 15 to 20 patients, while a few other patients were processed with MiXCR and VDJtools. CDR3 nucleotide sequences shared between donor and recipient were removed because the origin of such sequences could not be assigned. To count as alloreactive, a clone needed at least 2-fold expansion over unstimulated cells and a minimum CFSE-low frequency of 0.002% (template counts) or 0.001% (read counts). A clone was considered mappable if detected in the sequenced pre-transplant spleen, lymph node, or MLR CFSE-low populations of the donor or recipient. The cumulative frequency of alloreactive clones was calculated as a percentage of all sequences, weighted by copy number. TCRdb carries this immuneACCESS record with in-frame sequences only. Its versions omit some clonotypes, under half of them owing to an unresolved V gene in the studies checked, with the rest unexplained. V and J calls and clone size are copied from that table; D and trimming were computed from the DNA. Present in this sample are around 71,000 clones, roughly 92% of which were seen just once. The ten largest make up 6.5% to 8.5% of the sample.

Bone marrow was aspirated after transplant from the posterior iliac crest or another site chosen by the physician. As regards this clone: Its specific antigen is unknown. The input lacks base qualities; no much larger clone sits a single base away.

Looking up the germline V gene (reference sequence) yields CDR1 LNHDA and CDR2 SQIVND. Spanning cysteine to phenylalanine, the CDR3 consists of 14 amino acids. CDR3 DNA only is kept here, 42 bases in frame from base 1. At the junction V is shortened by 0 bases and J by 3 bases, with 9 bases in between. The sequence derives from a human patient who received an intestinal transplant, so some T cells may come from the graft donor. The sequence links TRBV19 to TRBJ2-7; 7 matching bases give a weak D call of TRBD2. Sequenced material: bone marrow, taken 700 to 850 days after intestinal transplantation. The DNA sequence is TGTGCCAGTAGTATAGAGGGGGGGCACTACGAGCAGTACTTC. The translation is CASSIEGGHYEQYF.